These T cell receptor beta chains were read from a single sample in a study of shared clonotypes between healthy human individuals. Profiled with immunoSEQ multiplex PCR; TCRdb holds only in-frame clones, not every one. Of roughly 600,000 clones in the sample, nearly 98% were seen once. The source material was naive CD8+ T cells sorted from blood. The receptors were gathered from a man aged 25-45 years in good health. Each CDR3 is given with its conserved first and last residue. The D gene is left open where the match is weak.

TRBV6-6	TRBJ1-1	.	TGTGCCAGCAGCCAACATGGCACTGAAGCTTTCTTT	CASSQHGTEAFF
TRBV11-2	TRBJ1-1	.	TGTGCCAGCAGCTCGTTACCGGGACAAATCATGAACACTGAAGCTTTCTTT	CASSSLPGQIMNTEAFF
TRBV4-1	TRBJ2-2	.	TGCGCCAGCAGGTCACGGCTAGCGATGGCCGGGGAGCTGTTTTTT	CASRSRLAMAGELFF
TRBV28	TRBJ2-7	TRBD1	TGTGCCAGCAGTCCCCGGACAGGGAACTACGAGCAGTACTTC	CASSPRTGNYEQYF
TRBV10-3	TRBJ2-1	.	TGTGCCATCAGTGATAGGGGGTCCTACAATGAGCAGTTCTTC	CAISDRGSYNEQFF
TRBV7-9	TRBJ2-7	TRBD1	TGTGCCAGCAGCTCTGTACAGGGGGTAAGCGAGCAGTACTTC	CASSSVQGVSEQYF
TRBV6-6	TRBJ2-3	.	TGTGCCAGCAGTTCAGGAGCCCGCACAGATACGCAGTATTTT	CASSSGARTDTQYF
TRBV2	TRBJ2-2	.	TGTGCCAGGCCCGACAGGCTGCCAATAGCCGGGGAGCTGTTTTTT	CARPDRLPIAGELFF
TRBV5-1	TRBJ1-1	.	TGCGCCAGCAGCATACTGGGACAAAACACTGAAGCTTTCTTT	CASSILGQNTEAFF
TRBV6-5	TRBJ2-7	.	TGTGCCAGCACTAGGGCCGGACGACGCTACGAGCAGTACTTC	CASTRAGRRYEQYF
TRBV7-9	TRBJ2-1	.	TGTGCCAGCAGCCCGGGACTTTCGAATGAGCAGTTCTTC	CASSPGLSNEQFF
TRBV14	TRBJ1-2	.	TGTGCCAGCAGCCAATCAGGGTTTCCCTCCTATGGCTACACCTTC	CASSQSGFPSYGYTF
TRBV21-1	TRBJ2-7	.	TGTGCCAGCGGCTTTGGACCACACTACGAGCAGTACTTC	CASGFGPHYEQYF